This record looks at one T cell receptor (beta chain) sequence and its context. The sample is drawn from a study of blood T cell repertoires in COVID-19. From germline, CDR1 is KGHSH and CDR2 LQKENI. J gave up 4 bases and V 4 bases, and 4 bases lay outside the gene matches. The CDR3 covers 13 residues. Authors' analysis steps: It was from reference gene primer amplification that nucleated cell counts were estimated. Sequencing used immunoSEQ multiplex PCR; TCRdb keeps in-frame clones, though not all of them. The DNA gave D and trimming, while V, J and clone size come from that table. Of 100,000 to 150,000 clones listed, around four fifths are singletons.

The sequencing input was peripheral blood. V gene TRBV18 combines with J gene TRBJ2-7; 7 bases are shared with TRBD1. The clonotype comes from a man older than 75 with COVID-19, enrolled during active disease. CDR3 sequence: CASSQDREYEQYF. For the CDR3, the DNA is TGTGCCAGCTCACAAGACAGGGAGTACGAGCAGTACTTC.